These T cell receptor beta chains were read from a single sample in a study of blood T cell repertoires in COVID-19. Here immunoSEQ multiplex PCR was the method, and the copy in TCRdb shows in-frame clones only, minus some. The sample yields some 140,000 clones, approximately 80% seen once. The sample was peripheral blood. The source of these receptors is a woman in her sixties with acute or convalescent COVID-19. Both conserved end residues are part of each CDR3. The order of the fields is J gene, D gene, clone size, V gene, CDR3 DNA, CDR3 protein. D genes are given only for firm matches. Clone size, where shown, is once, few, many, or a class for clones that have expanded.

TRBJ1-6 | - | - | TRBV30 | TGTGCCTGGAGTGTACTGTCTCGACCCCTCCACTTT | CAWSVLSRPLHF
TRBJ2-2 | - | - | TRBV7-7 | TGTGCCAGCAGCTTAGGACTACTCACCGGGGAGCTGTTTTTT | CASSLGLLTGELFF
TRBJ2-3 | - | - | TRBV19 | TGTGCCAGTAGTATGCAGGTCGCAGATACGCAGTATTTT | CASSMQVADTQYF
TRBJ2-5 | - | - | TRBV2 | TGTGCCAGCAGTGAACAGTTATCGTTCTCAGAGACCCAGTACTTC | CASSEQLSFSETQYF
TRBJ1-5 | - | - | TRBV12-3/TRBV12-4 | TGTGCCAGCAGTCGTGACAGTCAGCCCCAGCATTTT | CASSRDSQPQHF
TRBJ1-2 | TRBD1 | - | TRBV2 | TGTGCCAGCAGTGTAAACAGGGGGGAAGGCTACACCTTC | CASSVNRGEGYTF
TRBJ1-1 | - | few | TRBV18 | TGTGCCAGCTCACCCCGGGGGGGGTGGAACACTGAAGCTTTCTTT | CASSPRGGWNTEAFF
TRBJ1-2 | TRBD1 | - | TRBV5-1 | TGCGCCAGCAGCCCGGCCCCTGGACAGGGCCGGGGCTACACCTTC | CASSPAPGQGRGYTF
TRBJ2-1 | - | - | TRBV10-1 | TGCGCCAGCAGTGACGGGGGGACAGGTAATGAGCAGTTCTTC | CASSDGGTGNEQFF
TRBJ2-3 | - | - | TRBV19 | TGTGCCAGTACAGATGGGCCTGCCGGTGTGCCAGATACGCAGTATTTT | CASTDGPAGVPDTQYF
TRBJ2-2 | - | few | TRBV15 | TGTGCCACCAGCAGAGGAGGGGGTGGGAACACCGGGGAGCTGTTTTTT | CATSRGGGGNTGELFF
TRBJ2-3 | TRBD2 | few | TRBV19 | TGTGCCAGTAGTCCGGGACTAGCGGGGGCATGGGGTACGCAGTATTTT | CASSPGLAGAWGTQYF
TRBJ1-4 | - | - | TRBV2 | TGTGCCAGCAGTGTAACACGAGGACAGAAAGCAACTAATGAAAAACTGTTTTTT | CASSVTRGQKATNEKLFF
TRBJ2-7 | TRBD1 | few | TRBV5-1 | TGCGCCAGCAGCGCCCGACAGGGGAGATCCGAGCAGTACTTC | CASSARQGRSEQYF